Below, 27 T cell receptor beta chains from the same sample are listed, as sequenced in a study of T cell responses to AZD1222 COVID-19 vaccine. The data were produced by immunoSEQ multiplex PCR, yet TCRdb's version contains in-frame clones alone and is incomplete. Altogether 100,000 or so clones are present, nearly 90% being singletons, with the ten largest covering 2.9%. Sequences were derived from peripheral blood, sampled on day 0 of AZD1222 vaccination. Receptor source: an adult in good health.

The chain recombines TRBV15 with TRBJ1-5, with D perhaps matching TRBD1 (5 bases). V was pared by 1 base and J by 0 bases, with 13 bases between. Germline CDR1 LNHNV, CDR2 YYDKDF (reference sequence). CDR3 size: 17 residues. CDR3 region: CATSRVFTGPSNQPQHF. CDR3 DNA: TGTGCCACCAGCAGAGTATTCACAGGTCCTAGCAATCAGCCCCAGCATTTT.

The CDR3 region is CASSASMGDYEQYF. The CDR3 DNA sequence: TGTGCCAGCAGCGCCTCGATGGGGGACTACGAGCAGTACTTC. V and J are TRBV5-7 and TRBJ2-7; TRBD1 or TRBD2 may be the D gene (5 bases each). TRBV5-7 is known as an ORF, though its function is uncertain. The CDR3 loop spans 14 amino acids. The germline V and J ends were trimmed by 4 bases and 3 bases, with 14 bases remaining between them.

V usage is TRBV6-6 and J usage is TRBJ1-2; 9 nucleotides align to TRBD1. Germline CDR1 is MNHNY and CDR2 is SVGAGI (reference sequence). This CDR3 has 14 residues. Trimming removed 1 base from V and 8 bases from J; junction bases left unmatched: 5. DNA of the CDR3: TGTGCCAGCAGTTACTGGACAGGGGATACGGGCTACACCTTC. Protein sequence: CASSYWTGDTGYTF.

The chain joins TRBV13 to TRBJ1-4; D not certain. This CDR3 is built from 14 residues. Trimming left V 4 bases short and J 3 bases short, with 9 bases between. Germline-derived CDR1 and CDR2 are PRHDT and FYEKMQ (reference sequence). In nucleotides, the CDR3 is TGTGCCAGCAGCTATTCGGCGTCTAATGAAAAACTGTTTTTT. It specifies CASSYSASNEKLFF.

The chain employs TRBV4-1 and TRBJ1-4, with a weak D call TRBD1 (5 bases). The V end lost 4 bases, the J end lost 4 bases, and 10 bases lay between the germline ends. The germline gives CDR1 MGHRA, CDR2 YSYEKL. The CDR3 length is 14 residues. CDR3 DNA: TGCGCCAGCAGCCGGACAACTCTTAATGAAAAACTGTTTTTT. This sequence encodes CASSRTTLNEKLFF.

The V gene is TRBV21-1, the J gene TRBJ2-1; TRBD2, the table's D call, was not compared with the DNA. TRBV21-1 has pseudogene status. This CDR3 region has 15 residues. CDR3 loop: CASTPVLAAYNEQFF. In nucleotides, the CDR3 is TGTGCCAGCACCCCCGTGTTAGCAGCTTACAATGAGCAGTTCTTC.

This chain connects TRBV7-9 to TRBJ2-7; D gene uncertain. The germline V gene encodes CDR1 SEHNR and CDR2 FQNEAQ (reference sequence). The length of the CDR3 is 16 residues. Trimming cost V 4 bases and J 0 bases, with 16 bases left between them. For the CDR3, the DNA is TGTGCCAGCAGCTCGCCGCCGGGCAGGCTCTCCTACGAGCAGTACTTC. This gives the protein CASSSPPGRLSYEQYF.

CDR3 nucleotides: TGTGCCAGCAGTTACCGGGACGGTAATGAAAAACTGTTTTTT. Translation gives CASSYRDGNEKLFF. The rearrangement joins TRBV6-6 to TRBJ1-4; D perhaps matches TRBD1 (5 bases). The CDR3 is 14 residues long. Per germline, CDR1 MNHNY and CDR2 SVGAGI (reference sequence). Between the trimmed V and J ends, which lost 2 bases and 4 bases, there was a span of 8 bases.

This chain connects TRBV6-5 to TRBJ2-7; 7 bases align to TRBD1. Germline V gene lookup returns CDR1 MNHEY and CDR2 SVGAGI. V lost 0 bases, J lost 4 bases, and 6 bases stayed unmatched. The CDR3 is made up of 15 amino acids. CDR3 DNA sequence: TGTGCCAGCAGTTACTCGACAGGGATGGTATACGAGCAGTACGTC. This gives the protein CASSYSTGMVYEQYV.

In its sample, this clone was seen once. V gene TRBV5-1 combines with J gene TRBJ2-3; D is unresolved. Germline lookup yields CDR1 SGHRS and CDR2 YFSETQ. The CDR3 runs to 11 residues. The V and J ends lost 4 bases and 4 bases respectively, with 4 bases between them. The CDR3, as DNA: TGCGCCAGCAGCGTATCAGATACGCAGTATTTT. As protein: CASSVSDTQYF. The whole variable domain, remainder taken from reference TRBV5-1 and TRBJ2-3, is KAGVTQTPRYLIKTRGQQVTLSCSPISGHRSVSWYQQTPGQGLQFLFEYFSETQRNKGNFPGRFSGRQFSNSRSEMNVSTLELGDSALYLCASSVSDTQYFGPGTRLTVL.

This clone was counted a single time. The chain couples TRBV7-3 to TRBJ1-1; tentatively, D is TRBD1 (6 bases). Trimming shortened V by 4 bases and J by 1 base, and 19 bases separated the two germline ends. CDR1 and CDR2 from the germline V gene are SGHTA and FQGTGA. The CDR3 spans 17 residues. The CDR3 sequence is CASSSFLLTGTNTEAFF. The DNA for the CDR3 is TGTGCCAGCAGCTCGTTCCTTCTGACAGGCACGAACACTGAAGCTTTCTTT.

CDR3: CASSSTGVKNYGYTF. CDR3 nucleotides: TGTGCCAGCAGTTCGACAGGGGTAAAGAACTATGGCTACACCTTC. The chain couples TRBV6-2 or TRBV6-3 to TRBJ1-2; TRBD1 matches at 8 bases. The V and J ends lost 4 bases and 2 bases, in that order; junction bases with no gene match: 6. CDR3 length: 15 amino acids. Germline CDR1 and CDR2: MNHEY and SVGEGT.

In regard to this clone: The junction departs from germline at one end; a sequencing error may be responsible. The chain uses TRBV5-1 and TRBJ1-5; TRBD1 matches at 8 bases. The germline CDR1 and CDR2 sequences are SGHRS and YFSETQ. The CDR3 extends over 17 amino acids. CDR3 nucleotides: TGTGCCAGCAGCCCAGGGACAGGTTTTAGGTTGGATCAGCCCCAGCATTTT. Protein: CASSPGTGFRLDQPQHF. Together with reference TRBV5-1 and TRBJ1-5, the CDR3 gives the full variable domain: KAGVTQTPRYLIKTRGQQVTLSCSPISGHRSVSWYQQTPGQGLQFLFEYFSETQRNKGNFPGRFSGRQFSNSRSEMNVSTLELGDSALYLCASSPGTGFRLDQPQHFGDGTRLSIL.

The chain combines TRBV4-3 with TRBJ1-6; 9 bases are shared with TRBD1. The J segment lost 6 bases and the V segment lost 0 bases, leaving 3 bases of the junction unmatched. The CDR3 length is 16 residues. Germline V gene sequence: CDR1 LGHNA, CDR2 YSLEER. In DNA form, the CDR3 reads TGCGCCAGCAGCCAAGACCGGGACAGGGTTAATTCACCCCTCCACTTT. Translating gives CASSQDRDRVNSPLHF.

Details on this clone: The same CDR3 arises from other DNA sequences in this sample as well. J is TRBJ1-1 and V is TRBV12-3 or TRBV12-4; D perhaps matches TRBD1 (5 bases). This CDR3 spans 13 amino acids. The V end was cut by 3 bases, the J end by 3 bases, with 8 bases between. The CDR3 DNA reads as TGTGCCAGCAGTTTGGGGCGGTACACTGAAGCTTTCTTT. Translated: CASSLGRYTEAFF.

In this sample, this clone turned up once. The chain uses TRBV11-2 and TRBJ1-1; 7 bases are shared with TRBD1. Germline V lookup: CDR1 SGHAT, CDR2 FQNNGV. V trimming: 3 bases; J trimming: 0 bases; junction bases outside the gene matches: 10. The CDR3 is 17 amino acids. CDR3 DNA sequence: TGTGCCAGCAGCTTCCCCCCGAACAGGGGAGTGAACACTGAAGCTTTCTTT. The encoded protein is CASSFPPNRGVNTEAFF.

The rearrangement uses TRBV9 and TRBJ1-6, with D unresolved. The CDR3 has 16 amino acids. Germline V gene lookup returns CDR1 SGDLS and CDR2 YYNGEE. V lost 0 bases and J 8 bases, leaving 15 bases between the germline ends. The CDR3 loop reads CASSVGDKDLDSPLHF. The CDR3 DNA sequence: TGTGCCAGCAGCGTAGGAGATAAGGACTTGGATTCACCCCTCCACTTT.

As for this clone: The junction shows a germline mismatch at one end, possibly a read error. The V gene is TRBV5-1, the J gene TRBJ2-1, with D perhaps TRBD2 (6 bases). Germline V gene sequence: CDR1 SGHRS, CDR2 YFSETQ. This CDR3 region has 14 residues. The CDR3 bases are TGTGCCAGCAGCTCCGGGGGTTCCTACAATGAGCAGTTCTTC. Amino acids: CASSSGGSYNEQFF.

The V gene is TRBV9, the J gene TRBJ1-2; a possible D gene is TRBD1 (6 bases). The CDR3 contains 13 residues. Per the germline V gene, CDR1 is SGDLS and CDR2 is YYNGEE. V lost 3 bases and J lost 8, with 14 bases in between. Written as DNA, the CDR3 is TGTGCCAGCAGCGCCCGACAGGCGGGCGGCTACACCTTC. It encodes CASSARQAGGYTF.

A single count supports this clone. In nucleotides, the CDR3 is TGCGCCAGCAGCCCCACGTGGGGCAACACTGAAGCTTTCTTT. Protein sequence: CASSPTWGNTEAFF. The genes are TRBV4-1 and TRBJ1-1; a possible D gene is TRBD1 (5 bases). CDR1 is MGHRA, CDR2 YSYEKL, per germline. V was pared by 4 bases and J by 2 bases, with 11 bases between. CDR3 length: 14 amino acids.

This CDR3 is CASSKEQGEFEAFF. For the CDR3, the DNA is TGTGCCAGCAGCAAGGAACAGGGGGAGTTTGAAGCTTTCTTT. The J gene is TRBJ1-1, the V gene TRBV2; 8 bases align to TRBD1. The germline gives CDR1 SNHLY, CDR2 FYNNEI. Trimming at V came to 6 bases and at J to 7 bases, leaving 10 bases not matched to a gene. The CDR3 totals 14 residues.

V usage is TRBV5-4 and J usage is TRBJ1-4, with D uncertain. CDR3 length: 15 amino acids. Trimming stripped 2 bases from V and 2 bases from J, with 10 bases between. The germline CDR1 and CDR2 sequences are SGHNT and YYREEE (reference sequence). CDR3 coding DNA: TGTGCCAGCAGCTTCAGGCCTGGGACTAATGAAAAACTGTTTTTT. Amino acids: CASSFRPGTNEKLFF.

The V call is TRBV6-1, the J call TRBJ2-1, with a possible D match to TRBD2 (6 bases). V lost 4 bases and J 0 bases, leaving 13 bases between the germline ends. The CDR3 has 16 amino acids. Germline CDR1 and CDR2: MNHNS and SASEGT. In DNA, the CDR3 is TGTGCCAGCAGTGGACGTGGGGGGAGCTCCTACAATGAGCAGTTCTTC. Protein sequence: CASSGRGGSSYNEQFF.

The chain links TRBV20-1 to TRBJ2-3, with 10 bases lining up with TRBD2. This CDR3 comprises 16 residues. J lost 2 bases, V lost 3 bases, and 8 bases had no gene match. CDR1 and CDR2 from the germline V gene are DFQATT and SNEGSKA (reference sequence). The CDR3 sequence is CSASPSGRLYTDTQYF. CDR3 coding DNA: TGCAGTGCTAGTCCTAGCGGGAGATTATACACAGATACGCAGTATTTT.

The chain couples TRBV5-4 to TRBJ2-3, with D perhaps given as TRBD1 or TRBD2 (5 bases each). The germline CDR1 and CDR2 sequences are SGHNT and YYREEE (reference sequence). The CDR3 covers 13 residues. Trimming removed 2 bases at V and 12 bases at J, with 16 bases between. The CDR3 protein is CASSLGELDRQYF. CDR3 nucleotides: TGTGCCAGCAGCTTAGGGGAGCTCGACCGCCAGTATTTT.

The rearrangement links TRBV25-1 to TRBJ1-1; D may be TRBD1 (6 bases). V was pared by 4 bases and J by 7 bases, with 19 bases between. CDR1 and CDR2 from the germline V gene are MGHDK and SYGVNS. The CDR3 is 15 amino acids. This chain's CDR3 is CASSGYGTRLNEAFF. The DNA for the CDR3 is TGTGCCAGCAGTGGGTATGGGACACGGTTAAATGAAGCTTTCTTT.

On this clone itself: One end of the junction does not line up with germline, which may come from a read error. The chain recombines TRBV5-1 with TRBJ2-1, with 8 nucleotides matching TRBD1. Per the germline V gene, CDR1 is SGHRS and CDR2 is YFSETQ. This CDR3 contains 12 residues. The CDR3 nucleotides read TGTGCCAGCAGCTTGGGGGACAGGGAGCAGTTCTTC. Translating it yields CASSLGDREQFF.